The present T cell receptor beta chain was sequenced within a study of post-analysis software for immune sequencing data (dated by TCRdb to the mid-2010s). Notes on the research overall: Disease courses on record covered relapsing-remitting, secondary progressive and progressive-relapsing multiple sclerosis, though some patients had no subtype annotation. A subset of samples was prepared in parallel using single-end sample barcoding, then pooled and co-amplified after Illumina adapter ligation. The patient repertoires were set against about 10 previously published healthy control repertoires from donors whose ages ranged from roughly 6 to 27 years. General study outcomes and caveats: Normalized Chao1 diversity was significantly lower in multiple sclerosis patients than controls, suggesting substantial peripheral T-cell clonal expansion. Direct clustering with F measure showed strong co-clustering of samples prepared in the same batch, prompting a batch-effect correction. The multiple sclerosis patient group was slightly younger than the control group.

The library was made by PCR. The reads were generated on an Illumina HiSeq 2500. To reduce PCR and sequencing biases, unique molecular identifiers were built into the TCR beta cDNA libraries. Per 1 to 10 million input T cells, approximately 500,000 cDNA molecules were obtained, such that each molecule approximated one T cell. The patient libraries were prepared and sequenced with the same protocol used for the earlier healthy control dataset. Samples belonging to the same batch were prepared together, multiplexed and sequenced on a shared HiSeq lane. Turning to the authors' computational methods: Raw barcoded reads were processed with MIGEC, and single-read molecular identifier groups were discarded before consensus assembly and CDR3 extraction. Clonotype tables were post-analysed with VDJtools, normalizing diversity by down-sampling all datasets to the smallest sample size. In repertoire overlap clustering, CDR3 amino acid sequences, but not nucleotide sequences, were matched to correct batch-related cross-sample contamination. TCRdb's own reprocessing of the public reads used fastp at Q25 and MiXCR and kept productive beta chains. Every entry covers one CDR3 protein and lists the most common genes and DNA from its rows. The V and J calls, along with clone size, are taken from TCRdb and not from the paper's own processing. This sample comprises under 650,000 distinct CDR3 sequences, about 44% of them detected only once. The ten biggest clones cover 1.5% to 2% of the sample.

As regards this clonotype: Its antigen remains undetermined. No per-base quality is available; no much larger clone lies one base away.

To demonstrate the VDJtools post-analysis software, the study profiled TCR beta repertoires from the peripheral blood of 13 young patients with multiple sclerosis. The patients with multiple sclerosis were children and adolescents between roughly 6 and 17 years of age. Sequencing was performed on blood. The TCR comes from a girl between 5 and 17 years old with multiple sclerosis.

DNA sequence: TGTGCCAGCACCGCCTCGGGCTACGAGCAGTACTTC. This yields the protein CASTASGYEQYF. The V and J segments used are TRBV28 and TRBJ2-7; no D gene is confidently identified. The germline V gene supplies CDR1 MDHEN and CDR2 SYDVKM. The CDR3 spans 12 residues, from the cysteine through the phenylalanine. The only DNA kept is the CDR3, 36 bases in frame from the first base. The junction carries 10 bases between V and J, which are trimmed by 7 bases and 3 bases respectively.